The 7 T cell receptor beta chains below were found in one sample sequenced in a study of T cells after yellow fever vaccination. TCRdb re-called the 5' RACE reads through MiXCR, storing one row per CDR3 protein. Of under 550,000 distinct CDR3 sequences listed, just over 20% are singletons. The sequencing here drew on PBMCs, taken roughly 20 days after the first yellow fever vaccination. The receptors were gathered from a young man who received the YFV17D yellow fever vaccine.

V usage is TRBV5-5 and J usage is TRBJ2-7; TRBD2 might be the D (6 bases). Germline V lookup: CDR1 SGHKS, CDR2 YYEKEE (reference sequence). Trimming removed 2 bases from V and 2 bases from J, with 20 bases in between. This CDR3 has 17 amino acids. CDR3 DNA: TGTGCCAGCAGCTTTGCCCTGGGGCGGGGCGTTGCCTACGAGCAGTACTTC. The encoded protein is CASSFALGRGVAYEQYF.

This clonotype appeared a few times. The chain employs TRBV5-1 and TRBJ1-4; D is unresolved. CDR1 and CDR2 (germline): SGHRS, YFSETQ. The CDR3 runs to 15 residues. Trimming took off 1 base at V and 3 bases at J, with 10 bases between the two ends. The CDR3 region is CASSLMSRPNEKLFF. As DNA, the CDR3 is TGCGCCAGCAGCTTGATGTCCCGGCCTAATGAAAAACTGTTTTTT. Based on the CDR3 plus reference TRBV5-1 and TRBJ1-4, the full variable domain is KAGVTQTPRYLIKTRGQQVTLSCSPISGHRSVSWYQQTPGQGLQFLFEYFSETQRNKGNFPGRFSGRQFSNSRSEMNVSTLELGDSALYLCASSLMSRPNEKLFFGSGTQLSVL.

This clonotype has just a few counts. V is TRBV4-1 and J is TRBJ2-1, with 8 bases matching TRBD2. Germline V CDR1 and CDR2: MGHRA, YSYEKL. With V trimmed by 2 bases and J by 4 bases, 7 bases remained unmatched. CDR3 size: 16 residues. Here the CDR3 reads CASSQLGLARYNEQFF. In nucleotides, the CDR3 is TGCGCCAGCAGCCAACTAGGACTAGCTCGTTACAATGAGCAGTTCTTC.

This clonotype came up a few times. The chain couples TRBV10-3 to TRBJ2-7; no firm D call. V lost 6 bases and J 5 bases, leaving 8 bases between the germline ends. The V gene's germline CDR1 is ENHRY and CDR2 SYGVKD. The CDR3 is 11 amino acids. The CDR3 region is CAISEHHEQYF. The CDR3 DNA reads as TGTGCCATCAGCGAGCACCACGAGCAGTACTTC.

This clonotype turned up a few times. The J gene is TRBJ2-7, the V gene TRBV20-1; unclear D gene. Looked up from germline, CDR1 is DFQATT and CDR2 is SNEGSKA (reference sequence). CDR3 length: 15 amino acids. The CDR3 sequence: CSSLEPVSFAYEQYV. For the CDR3, the DNA is TGCAGCTCTCTCGAACCGGTCAGCTTTGCCTACGAGCAGTACGTC.

This clonotype was counted only a few times. V and J are TRBV5-1 and TRBJ2-3; D is undetermined. The CDR3 consists of 15 residues. Trimming removed 0 bases at V and 0 bases at J, with 8 bases between. Germline-derived CDR1 and CDR2 are SGHRS and YFSETQ. The CDR3 nucleotides read TGCGCCAGCAGCTTGGGACTCCTCAGCACAGATACGCAGTATTTT. Its translation is CASSLGLLSTDTQYF.

CDR3 protein: CAISHGTGEETQYF. The CDR3 region has the DNA TGTGCCATCAGTCATGGGACAGGGGAGGAGACCCAGTACTTC. V and J are TRBV10-3 and TRBJ2-5; 10 bases match TRBD1. CDR1 is ENHRY, CDR2 SYGVKD, per germline. V dropped 5 bases and J dropped 5; count of bases not matched to a gene: 5. The CDR3 has 14 residues.